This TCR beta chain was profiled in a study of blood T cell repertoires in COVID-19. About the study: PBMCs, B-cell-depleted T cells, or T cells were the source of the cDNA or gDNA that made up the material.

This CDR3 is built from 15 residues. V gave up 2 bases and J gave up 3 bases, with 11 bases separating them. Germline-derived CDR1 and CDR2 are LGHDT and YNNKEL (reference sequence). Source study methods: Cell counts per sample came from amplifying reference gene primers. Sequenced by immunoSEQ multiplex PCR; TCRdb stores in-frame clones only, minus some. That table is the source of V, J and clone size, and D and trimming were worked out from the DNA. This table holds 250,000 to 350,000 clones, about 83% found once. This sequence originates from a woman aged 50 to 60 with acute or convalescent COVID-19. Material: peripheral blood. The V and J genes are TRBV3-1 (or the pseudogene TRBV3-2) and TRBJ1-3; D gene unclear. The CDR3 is CASSQRGFGGNTIYF. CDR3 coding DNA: TGTGCCAGCAGCCAACGAGGGTTTGGTGGAAACACCATATATTTT.